The rows below give T cell receptor beta chains drawn from one sample of a study of T cell repertoires in cytomegalovirus infection. In TCRdb, the reads were re-called with MiXCR into one record per CDR3 protein. Of nearly 650,000 distinct CDR3 sequences in the sample, approximately 25% were seen once. Sequencing was done on a sample of CD8+ T cells from PBMCs. The source is a human donor in good health (CMV status not recorded). Some clones in this sample may be carry-over from other donors' samples. The CDR3 runs from the conserved cysteine through the conserved F or W. D genes are given only for firm matches. Some rows have no size entry. The others give once, few or many, or a class for an expanded clone.

clone size: few; V gene: TRBV27; J gene: TRBJ2-1; D gene: .; CDR3 protein: CASSLWGGGANNEQFF; CDR3 DNA: TGTGCCAGCAGTTTATGGGGGGGGGGCGCGAATAATGAGCAGTTCTTC
clone size: .; V gene: TRBV5-1; J gene: TRBJ2-6; D gene: .; CDR3 protein: CASSGGSTRRSGANVLTF; CDR3 DNA: TGCGCCAGCAGCGGAGGATCGACTCGCCGCTCTGGGGCCAACGTCCTGACTTTC
clone size: .; V gene: TRBV7-9; J gene: TRBJ2-2; D gene: TRBD1; CDR3 protein: CASSSTGVYTGELFF; CDR3 DNA: TGTGCCAGCAGCTCGACAGGGGTCTACACCGGGGAGCTGTTTTTT
clone size: many; V gene: TRBV7-8; J gene: TRBJ1-4; D gene: .; CDR3 protein: CASSLGPDWGPREKLFF; CDR3 DNA: TGTGCCAGCAGCTTGGGCCCCGACTGGGGGCCGCGTGAAAAACTGTTTTTT
clone size: .; V gene: TRBV7-8; J gene: TRBJ2-2; D gene: .; CDR3 protein: CASSLVYTGSTGELFF; CDR3 DNA: TGTGCCAGCAGCTTAGTATACACAGGGTCCACCGGGGAGCTGTTTTTT
clone size: many; V gene: TRBV7-2; J gene: TRBJ1-5; D gene: .; CDR3 protein: CASSLRAGISNQPQHF; CDR3 DNA: TGTGCCAGCAGCTTAAGGGCAGGGATTAGTAATCAGCCCCAGCATTTT
clone size: .; V gene: TRBV6-2/TRBV6-3; J gene: TRBJ2-5; D gene: .; CDR3 protein: CASSYGNRGETQYF; CDR3 DNA: TGTGCCAGCAGTTACGGTAACAGAGGGGAGACCCAGTACTTC
clone size: .; V gene: TRBV4-1; J gene: TRBJ1-1; D gene: .; CDR3 protein: CASSLRDNSRMNTEAFF; CDR3 DNA: TGCGCCAGCAGCCTTCGGGACAACTCGAGGATGAACACTGAAGCTTTCTTT
clone size: .; V gene: TRBV20-1; J gene: TRBJ1-2; D gene: .; CDR3 protein: CSARGVDNYGYTF; CDR3 DNA: TGCAGTGCAAGAGGTGTAGATAACTATGGCTACACCTTC
clone size: many; V gene: TRBV7-2; J gene: TRBJ2-2; D gene: .; CDR3 protein: CASSLRDSPGELFF; CDR3 DNA: TGTGCCAGCAGCTTACGGGATAGCCCCGGGGAGCTGTTTTTT
clone size: .; V gene: TRBV10-3; J gene: TRBJ2-7; D gene: .; CDR3 protein: CAISQMSRDTSSYEQYF; CDR3 DNA: TGTGCCATCAGTCAGATGAGCCGGGACACTAGCTCCTACGAGCAGTACTTC
clone size: .; V gene: TRBV20-1; J gene: TRBJ1-1; D gene: .; CDR3 protein: CSARVGEENTEAFF; CDR3 DNA: TGCAGTGCTAGAGTTGGGGAGGAGAACACTGAAGCTTTCTTT
clone size: .; V gene: TRBV7-9; J gene: TRBJ2-1; D gene: TRBD2; CDR3 protein: CASSAGGGLDEQFF; CDR3 DNA: TGTGCCAGCAGCGCTGGGGGGGGTCTCGATGAGCAGTTCTTC
clone size: .; V gene: TRBV5-5; J gene: TRBJ2-7; D gene: .; CDR3 protein: CASSLPQGRPSYEQYF; CDR3 DNA: TGTGCCAGCAGCTTGCCCCAAGGCAGGCCGAGTTACGAGCAGTACTTC
clone size: few; V gene: TRBV14; J gene: TRBJ1-2; D gene: .; CDR3 protein: CASSPTPLGDYTF; CDR3 DNA: TGTGCCAGCAGCCCAACCCCCTTAGGGGACTACACCTTC
clone size: .; V gene: TRBV20-1; J gene: TRBJ1-1; D gene: .; CDR3 protein: CSASSGSEAFF; CDR3 DNA: TGCAGTGCTAGCTCAGGGTCTGAAGCTTTCTTT
clone size: few; V gene: TRBV29-1; J gene: TRBJ2-5; D gene: TRBD1; CDR3 protein: CSVESRDRVETQYF; CDR3 DNA: TGCAGCGTTGAATCCCGGGACAGGGTGGAGACCCAGTACTTC
clone size: .; V gene: TRBV12-3/TRBV12-4; J gene: TRBJ2-7; D gene: .; CDR3 protein: CANSFGGNHEQYF; CDR3 DNA: TGTGCCAACAGTTTTGGGGGGAACCACGAGCAGTACTTC
clone size: many; V gene: TRBV29-1; J gene: TRBJ1-1; D gene: .; CDR3 protein: CSIGWDMGTEAFF; CDR3 DNA: TGCAGTATCGGGTGGGACATGGGCACTGAAGCTTTCTTT
clone size: few; V gene: TRBV20-1; J gene: TRBJ1-2; D gene: .; CDR3 protein: CSARDPTGGKNYGYTF; CDR3 DNA: TGCAGTGCTAGAGACCCCACCGGGGGGAAGAACTATGGCTACACCTTC
clone size: .; V gene: TRBV29-1; J gene: TRBJ1-2; D gene: .; CDR3 protein: CSVGRVGNGYTF; CDR3 DNA: TGCAGCGTTGGCAGGGTCGGAAACGGCTACACCTTC
clone size: few; V gene: TRBV5-5; J gene: TRBJ2-7; D gene: TRBD1; CDR3 protein: CASSFPGTGTEQYF; CDR3 DNA: TGTGCCAGCAGCTTCCCCGGGACAGGGACCGAGCAGTACTTC
clone size: .; V gene: TRBV9; J gene: TRBJ2-1; D gene: .; CDR3 protein: CASSVATNEQFF; CDR3 DNA: TGTGCCAGCAGCGTAGCTACCAATGAGCAGTTCTTC
clone size: many; V gene: TRBV7-7; J gene: TRBJ2-3; D gene: .; CDR3 protein: CASSSGSPWDTQYF; CDR3 DNA: TGTGCTAGCAGCTCAGGATCCCCCTGGGATACGCAGTATTTT
clone size: many; V gene: TRBV6-6; J gene: TRBJ2-3; D gene: .; CDR3 protein: CASSYSTDGPLSQYF; CDR3 DNA: TGTGCCAGCAGTTACTCAACGGACGGCCCTTTGTCGCAGTATTTT
clone size: few; V gene: TRBV19; J gene: TRBJ2-7; D gene: .; CDR3 protein: CASSEDLTSYEQYF; CDR3 DNA: TGTGCCAGTAGTGAGGACCTGACTTCCTACGAGCAGTACTTC
clone size: .; V gene: TRBV24-1; J gene: TRBJ2-3; D gene: .; CDR3 protein: CATSDNYRELSTDTQYF; CDR3 DNA: TGTGCCACCAGTGATAATTACAGGGAACTTAGCACAGATACGCAGTATTTT
clone size: .; V gene: TRBV7-9; J gene: TRBJ2-1; D gene: .; CDR3 protein: CASSSASSSYNEQFF; CDR3 DNA: TGTGCCAGCAGCTCAGCGTCCAGCTCCTACAATGAGCAGTTCTTC
clone size: .; V gene: TRBV6-1; J gene: TRBJ2-5; D gene: .; CDR3 protein: CATLYGETQYF; CDR3 DNA: TGTGCCACCCTCTACGGGGAGACCCAGTACTTC
clone size: .; V gene: TRBV7-9; J gene: TRBJ2-7; D gene: .; CDR3 protein: CASSLDGTLYEQYF; CDR3 DNA: TGTGCCAGCAGCTTAGATGGCACCCTCTACGAGCAGTACTTC
clone size: once; V gene: TRBV20-1; J gene: TRBJ2-3; D gene: .; CDR3 protein: CSAGGWGPNTDRQYF; CDR3 DNA: TGCAGTGCTGGAGGTTGGGGACCTAACACAGATAGGCAGTATTTT
clone size: few; V gene: TRBV7-6; J gene: TRBJ2-2; D gene: TRBD2; CDR3 protein: CASSLLRGGAGELFF; CDR3 DNA: TGTGCCAGCAGCTTACTTCGGGGGGGCGCGGGGGAGCTGTTTTTT
clone size: few; V gene: TRBV7-9; J gene: TRBJ1-2; D gene: .; CDR3 protein: CASKGELTVGYTF; CDR3 DNA: TGTGCCAGTAAAGGCGAGTTAACCGTTGGCTACACCTTC
clone size: .; V gene: TRBV7-1; J gene: TRBJ1-3; D gene: TRBD1; CDR3 protein: CANTLNRGDTIYF; CDR3 DNA: TGTGCCAACACCCTAAACAGGGGAGACACCATATATTTT
clone size: many; V gene: TRBV12-5; J gene: TRBJ1-6; D gene: TRBD1; CDR3 protein: CASGFLVKGQGVGHSPLHF; CDR3 DNA: TGTGCTAGTGGTTTCCTGGTAAAGGGACAGGGGGTAGGTCATTCACCCCTCCACTTT
clone size: many; V gene: TRBV5-8; J gene: TRBJ2-1; D gene: .; CDR3 protein: CAWGYNEQFF; CDR3 DNA: TGTGCCTGGGGGTACAATGAGCAGTTCTTC
clone size: few; V gene: TRBV20-1; J gene: TRBJ1-1; D gene: .; CDR3 protein: CSARGGTTEAFF; CDR3 DNA: TGCAGTGCTAGAGGTGGGACCACTGAAGCTTTCTTT
clone size: .; V gene: TRBV7-9; J gene: TRBJ1-2; D gene: .; CDR3 protein: CASSPLGPLPGPALYGYTF; CDR3 DNA: TGTGCCAGCAGCCCCCTAGGGCCGTTACCCGGCCCAGCCCTTTATGGCTACACCTTC
clone size: many; V gene: TRBV7-8; J gene: TRBJ2-1; D gene: TRBD1; CDR3 protein: CASSLTDREDEQFF; CDR3 DNA: TGTGCCAGCAGCCTAACGGACAGGGAGGATGAGCAGTTCTTC
clone size: many; V gene: TRBV6-2/TRBV6-3; J gene: TRBJ2-1; D gene: TRBD1; CDR3 protein: CASLISGTGVRSDEQFF; CDR3 DNA: TGTGCCAGCCTTATCTCGGGGACAGGGGTTCGAAGCGATGAGCAGTTCTTC
clone size: .; V gene: TRBV28; J gene: TRBJ2-5; D gene: .; CDR3 protein: CASTPMIRQIPKETQYF; CDR3 DNA: TGTGCCAGCACCCCGATGATTAGACAGATCCCCAAAGAGACCCAGTACTTC
clone size: few; V gene: TRBV25-1; J gene: TRBJ2-1; D gene: TRBD1; CDR3 protein: CASSSPGQGPWKNNEQFF; CDR3 DNA: TGTGCCAGCAGTTCTCCGGGACAGGGGCCTTGGAAGAACAATGAGCAGTTCTTC
clone size: many; V gene: TRBV7-2; J gene: TRBJ2-1; D gene: TRBD2; CDR3 protein: CASSSPLGLYNEQFF; CDR3 DNA: TGTGCCAGCAGCTCTCCCCTGGGACTATACAATGAGCAGTTCTTC
clone size: few; V gene: TRBV5-6; J gene: TRBJ1-1; D gene: .; CDR3 protein: CASSSGYPNTEAFF; CDR3 DNA: TGTGCCAGCAGCTCAGGCTATCCTAACACTGAAGCTTTCTTT
clone size: .; V gene: TRBV29-1; J gene: TRBJ1-2; D gene: .; CDR3 protein: CSVVLANYGYTF; CDR3 DNA: TGCAGCGTTGTTTTGGCCAACTATGGCTACACCTTC
clone size: few; V gene: TRBV29-1; J gene: TRBJ2-2; D gene: .; CDR3 protein: CSVDGRGATGELFF; CDR3 DNA: TGCAGCGTTGATGGCAGGGGGGCGACCGGGGAGCTGTTTTTT
clone size: few; V gene: TRBV2; J gene: TRBJ2-1; D gene: .; CDR3 protein: CASSEGDSAYNEQFF; CDR3 DNA: TGTGCCAGCAGTGAAGGGGATTCCGCCTACAATGAGCAGTTCTTC
clone size: .; V gene: TRBV19; J gene: TRBJ1-1; D gene: .; CDR3 protein: CASIVEGGTEAFF; CDR3 DNA: TGTGCCAGTATCGTAGAGGGTGGCACTGAAGCTTTCTTT